These 26 T cell receptor beta chains came from one sample sequenced in a study of blood T cell repertoires in COVID-19. Assay: immunoSEQ multiplex PCR; the TCRdb copy retains only in-frame clones and omits some. The table shows roughly 250,000 clones, with around 88% occurring only once. Specimen: PBMCs or T cells enriched from blood (not recorded which). The source is a woman between 40 and 50 years old with acute COVID-19.

This chain uses TRBV28 with TRBJ1-1; D gene ambiguous. V lost 2 bases and J 0 bases, leaving 19 bases between the germline ends. Germline V CDR1 and CDR2: MDHEN, SYDVKM. The CDR3 extends over 18 amino acids. The CDR3 spells CASSLGRLAETLNTEAFF. In nucleotides, the CDR3 is TGTGCCAGCAGTTTAGGGAGACTCGCAGAAACCTTGAACACTGAAGCTTTCTTT.

This clone was seen once. The CDR3 here is CASSYISGNEQFF. The DNA of the CDR3 is TGTGCCAGCAGTTATATATCGGGTAATGAGCAGTTCTTC. V usage is TRBV6-2 or TRBV6-3 and J usage is TRBJ2-1; no reliable D call. Trimming pared 3 bases from V and 7 bases from J, leaving 10 bases between. CDR1 is MNHEY, CDR2 SVGEGT, per germline. The CDR3 has 13 residues.

The J gene is TRBJ2-1, the V gene TRBV11-3; possibly TRBD2 for D (5 bases). This CDR3 spans 13 amino acids. Germline CDR1 and CDR2: SGHNT and YENEEA. Trimming removed 0 bases from V and 7 bases from J, with 7 bases in between. The CDR3 sequence is CASSLELENEQFF. The CDR3 DNA follows: TGTGCCAGCAGCTTAGAACTAGAAAATGAGCAGTTCTTC.

This clone occurred once. The chain is built from TRBV27 and TRBJ1-5, with a tentative D call TRBD1 (6 bases). V was trimmed by 5 bases and J by 3 bases, leaving 17 bases between them. This CDR3 is 16 amino acids long. Germline V gene data show CDR1 as MNHEY and CDR2 as SMNVEV (reference sequence). For the CDR3, the DNA is TGTGCCAGCAGTCCCCGACAGGTTCTTGACAATCAGCCCCAGCATTTT. The encoded protein is CASSPRQVLDNQPQHF.

The chain carries TRBV12-3 or TRBV12-4 and TRBJ2-5; 7 bases fit TRBD1. V shed 5 bases, J shed 3 bases, and the junction held 3 bases outside the gene matches. CDR3 length equals 13 residues. The DNA for the CDR3 is TGTGCCAGCAGTAGTGACAGGGAAGAGACCCAGTACTTC. Its protein is CASSSDREETQYF.

The chain joins TRBV19 to TRBJ2-3, with a tentative D call TRBD2 (6 bases). The CDR3 is 15 amino acids. V was trimmed by 7 bases and J by 6 bases, leaving 20 bases between them. Per germline, CDR1 LNHDA and CDR2 SQIVND (reference sequence). Written as DNA, the CDR3 is TGTGCCAGTAAGCCCGGGGACTTGGTTAGGGATACGCAGTATTTT. It encodes CASKPGDLVRDTQYF.

J is TRBJ1-6 and V is TRBV30; 7 bases are a match to TRBD1. V trimming: 0 bases; J trimming: 5 bases; junction bases outside the gene matches: 1. This CDR3 spans 14 amino acids. Germline CDR1 reads GTSNPN; CDR2 reads SVGIG (reference sequence). The CDR3 DNA follows: TGTGCCTGGAGTGTGGGGACAGATAATTCACCCCTCCACTTT. Its protein product is CAWSVGTDNSPLHF.

CDR3 sequence: CASSPRAGTGGPNEKLFF. In nucleotides, the CDR3 is TGCGCCAGCAGCCCCCGGGCCGGGACAGGGGGTCCTAATGAAAAACTGTTTTTT. The J gene is TRBJ1-4, the V gene TRBV4-3, with 11 bases fitting TRBD1. The length of the CDR3 is 18 residues. From germline, CDR1 is LGHNA and CDR2 YSLEER. Trimming cost V 4 bases and J 3 bases; bases outside gene matches: 10.

The DNA for the CDR3 is TGCGCCAGCAGCCCAGGACAGAACAATCAGCCCCAGCATTTT. This gives the protein CASSPGQNNQPQHF. This chain links TRBV5-1 with TRBJ1-5; weak D call: TRBD1 (6 bases). The CDR3 runs 14 residues. Germline lookup yields CDR1 SGHRS and CDR2 YFSETQ. Deletions cut 4 bases from V and 3 bases from J, with 11 bases between.

This rearrangement joins TRBV28 to TRBJ1-1; a possible D gene is TRBD1 (6 bases). This CDR3 has 14 residues. V was cut by 4 bases and J by 1 base, with 10 bases left in between. Germline values: CDR1 MDHEN, CDR2 SYDVKM. Here the CDR3 reads CASSSPQGNTEAFF. The DNA for the CDR3 is TGTGCCAGCAGTTCACCACAGGGGAACACTGAAGCTTTCTTT. Full variable domain (outside the CDR3, taken from reference TRBV28 and TRBJ1-1): DVKVTQSSRYLVKRTGEKVFLECVQDMDHENMFWYRQDPGLGLRLIYFSYDVKMKEKGDIPEGYSVSREKKERFSLILESASTNQTSMYLCASSSPQGNTEAFFGQGTRLTVV.

The chain employs TRBV24-1 and TRBJ2-5; possible D gene TRBD2, 5 bases. V lost 3 bases, J lost 5 bases, and 6 bases lay in between. The length of the CDR3 is 12 residues. CDR1 is KGHDR, CDR2 SFDVKD, per germline. DNA for the CDR3: TGTGCCACCAGTGATAGGAGGGAGACCCAGTACTTC. The encoded protein is CATSDRRETQYF.

This CDR3 is CASSQAWGDNYNEQFF. DNA of the CDR3: TGCGCCAGCAGCCAAGCTTGGGGAGACAACTACAATGAGCAGTTCTTC. This chain uses TRBV4-3 with TRBJ2-1, with D tentatively TRBD2 (5 bases). V lost 1 base to trimming and J lost 3 bases, with 13 bases between them. CDR1 is LGHNA, CDR2 YSLEER, per germline. The CDR3 is 16 amino acids.

The genes are TRBV28 and TRBJ2-3; 14 bases fit TRBD2. The trim removed 8 bases at V and 2 bases at J, leaving 9 bases unmatched. Germline loops: CDR1 MDHEN, CDR2 SYDVKM. The CDR3 covers 17 residues. CDR3 protein: CASPPGLAGEYTDTQYF. For the CDR3, the DNA is TGTGCCAGCCCTCCGGGACTAGCGGGAGAGTACACAGATACGCAGTATTTT. The full variable domain, its missing parts supplied by reference TRBV28 and TRBJ2-3, is DVKVTQSSRYLVKRTGEKVFLECVQDMDHENMFWYRQDPGLGLRLIYFSYDVKMKEKGDIPEGYSVSREKKERFSLILESASTNQTSMYLCASPPGLAGEYTDTQYFGPGTRLTVL.

This clone was seen only once. The CDR3 sequence is CASSFSQGNYEQYF. As DNA, the CDR3 is TGTGCCAGCAGTTTCTCTCAGGGGAACTACGAGCAGTACTTC. The rearrangement joins TRBV28 to TRBJ2-7; tentative D call: TRBD1 (6 bases). Germline V gene sequence: CDR1 MDHEN, CDR2 SYDVKM. V shed 3 bases and J shed 3 bases, with 12 bases lying between them. The CDR3 is made up of 14 amino acids.

The V and J genes are TRBV12-5 and TRBJ2-7, with 8 bases matching TRBD2. The CDR3 runs to 18 residues. Per the germline V gene, CDR1 is LGHNT and CDR2 is FRNRAP. V shed 0 bases, J shed 0 bases, and the junction held 10 bases outside the gene matches. CDR3 sequence (DNA): TGTGCTAGTGGTTTGGTACCCCTACTAGCGGAACTCTCCTACGAGCAGTACGTC. It specifies CASGLVPLLAELSYEQYV.

This clone has only a few counts. The CDR3 loop is CASSGTGDYGYTF. For the CDR3, the DNA is TGTGCCAGCAGCGGGACAGGGGACTATGGCTACACCTTC. This chain uses TRBV6-2 or TRBV6-3 with TRBJ1-2, with 10 bases aligning to TRBD1. Germline V lookup: CDR1 MNHEY, CDR2 SVGEGT. The ends lost 6 bases at V and 3 bases at J; junction bases unmatched: 1. The CDR3 is made up of 13 amino acids.

V gene TRBV19 combines with J gene TRBJ2-1, with 10 positions matching TRBD2. There are 16 residues in the CDR3. The V gene's germline CDR1 is LNHDA and CDR2 SQIVND (reference sequence). J was trimmed by 0 bases and V by 7 bases; bases with no gene match: 6. The CDR3 reads CASMGTSASSYNEQFF. The CDR3, as DNA: TGTGCCAGTATGGGGACTAGCGCGAGCTCCTACAATGAGCAGTTCTTC.

The chain links TRBV10-1 to TRBJ2-1, with D hard to call. The CDR3 totals 15 residues. CDR1 WNHNN and CDR2 SYGVQD come from the germline V gene (reference sequence). The ends were cut back, 2 bases at V and 3 bases at J, with 11 bases in the middle. The CDR3: CASSELAVNYNEQFF. In DNA form, the CDR3 reads TGCGCCAGCAGTGAGCTCGCGGTTAACTACAATGAGCAGTTCTTC.

V gene TRBV7-2 combines with J gene TRBJ1-6, with D maybe TRBD1 (5 bases). The CDR3 spans 17 residues. V dropped 4 bases and J dropped 0 bases, with 13 bases sitting between them. Germline assignment: CDR1 SGHTA and CDR2 FQGNSA. As DNA, the CDR3 is TGTGCCAGCAGCTCCCGAGAAGACAGCTCCTATAATTCACCCCTCCACTTT. This gives the protein CASSSREDSSYNSPLHF.

The rearrangement joins TRBV5-4 to TRBJ2-1; no clear D gene. Trimming cost V 0 bases and J 0 bases, with 13 bases left between them. The germline CDR1 and CDR2 sequences are SGHNT and YYREEE (reference sequence). This CDR3 has 17 amino acids. Here the CDR3 DNA reads TGTGCCAGCAGCTTGGGCGGCGGCACCTTCTCCTACAATGAGCAGTTCTTC. Its translation is CASSLGGGTFSYNEQFF.

This clone was observed once. The CDR3 coding sequence is TGTGCCAGCAGTCCCCGGGGGGCTAGCGGGAGTGTGAATGAGCAGTTCTTC. Protein: CASSPRGASGSVNEQFF. The chain is built from TRBV7-8 and TRBJ2-1, with 10 bases aligning to TRBD2. V was pared by 6 bases and J by 7 bases, with 15 bases of the junction left unmatched. Germline CDR1 and CDR2: SGHVS and FQNEAQ. This CDR3 spans 17 amino acids. The whole variable domain, filled in from reference TRBV7-8 and TRBJ2-1, reads GAGVSQSPRYKVAKRGQDVALRCDPISGHVSLFWYQQALGQGPEFLTYFQNEAQLDKSGLPSDRFFAERPEGSVSTLKIQRTQQEDSAVYLCASSPRGASGSVNEQFFGPGTRLTVL.

The CDR3 spells CASSFVAGVSYNEQFF. DNA for the CDR3: TGTGCCAGCAGCTTCGTAGCGGGAGTGTCCTACAATGAGCAGTTCTTC. The rearrangement uses TRBV7-2 and TRBJ2-1; 9 bases line up with TRBD2. Trimming cost V 3 bases and J 1 base; bases outside gene matches: 4. Germline values: CDR1 SGHTA, CDR2 FQGNSA. CDR3 length: 16 amino acids.

J is TRBJ1-5 and V is TRBV7-2; a possible D gene is TRBD1 (5 bases). From germline, CDR1 is SGHTA and CDR2 FQGNSA. Trimming removed 0 bases at V and 2 bases at J, with 11 bases between. This CDR3 is 16 amino acids long. The CDR3 bases are TGTGCCAGCAGCTTAGCGGGTTGGGGGGGCAATCAGCCCCAGCATTTT. Amino acids: CASSLAGWGGNQPQHF.

There are a few counts of this clone. V gene TRBV7-9 combines with J gene TRBJ1-1; possible D gene TRBD1, 5 bases. Trimming cost V 5 bases and J 3 bases, with 13 bases left between them. The CDR3 consists of 14 residues. Looked up from germline, CDR1 is SEHNR and CDR2 is FQNEAQ (reference sequence). The CDR3 DNA reads as TGTGCCAGCAGCCGCAGGGTGTTGCACACTGAAGCTTTCTTT. This translates into CASSRRVLHTEAFF.

The V gene is TRBV11-2, the J gene TRBJ1-2; D call uncertain. Trimming removed 8 bases at V and 4 bases at J, with 11 bases between. Germline V gives CDR1 SGHAT, CDR2 FQNNGV. The CDR3 extends over 12 amino acids. The CDR3 DNA sequence: TGTGCCAGCTCCTACCCCGGCTATGGCTACACCTTC. This translates into CASSYPGYGYTF. Drawing the rest from reference TRBV11-2 and TRBJ1-2, the complete variable domain is EAGVAQSPRYKIIEKRQSVAFWCNPISGHATLYWYQQILGQGPKLLIQFQNNGVVDDSQLPKDRFSAERLKGVDSTLKIQPAKLEDSAVYLCASSYPGYGYTFGSGTRLTVV.

The genes are TRBV6-2 or TRBV6-3 and TRBJ1-2; D not certain. CDR1 MNHEY and CDR2 SVGEGT come from the germline V gene. The CDR3 totals 13 residues. V was clipped by 2 bases and J by 6 bases, with 10 bases between them. This CDR3 reads CASSYTYLDGYTF. The CDR3 DNA reads as TGTGCCAGCAGTTACACATATCTGGATGGCTACACCTTC.